This T cell receptor beta chain was identified in a study of CD8+CD57+ T cells in acquired aplastic anemia. Study in general: On average, sorted CD4+ and CD8+ cells gave about 3.1 ug of DNA.

The use of genomic DNA as template underpinned the TCR beta VDJ and CDR3 profiling. Each CDR3 protein is one row after TCRdb ran MiXCR on the reads. The sample lists roughly 260,000 distinct CDR3 sequences, approximately 45% occurring once. The CDR3 runs to 13 residues. V gave up 3 bases and J gave up 2 bases, with 7 bases separating them. In this sample, this clonotype turned up many times. The patients chosen for sequencing had shown expansion of CD8+CD57+ cells (detected by flow cytometry). The TCR was taken from a human donor with aplastic anemia. The genes are TRBV12-3 or TRBV12-4 and TRBJ2-5; D is perhaps TRBD2 (5 bases). Sequencing was carried out using sorted CD4+, CD8+, or CD8+CD57+ T cells (not recorded which) from PBMCs. In DNA, the CDR3 is TGTGCCAGCAGTTTCCGAGGGCAAGAGACCCAGTACTTC. It is translated as CASSFRGQETQYF.